This T cell receptor beta chain was identified during a study of blood T cell repertoires in COVID-19. About the study: Sample material is recorded as cDNA or gDNA derived from T cells, B-cell-depleted T cells, or PBMCs.

The CDR3 length is 16 residues. V was pared by 3 bases and J by 1 base, with 15 bases between. CDR1 is SEHNR, CDR2 FQNEAQ, per germline (reference sequence). Per the authors' pipeline: Reference gene primer amplification gave nucleated cell count estimates. Clones were read by immunoSEQ multiplex PCR, and TCRdb kept only the in-frame ones, dropping some. For V, J and clone size, that table is used; D and trimming come from the DNA. The sample consists of approximately 180,000 clones, approximately 82% of them appearing once. The chain couples TRBV7-9 to TRBJ2-5, with D possibly matching TRBD1 (5 bases). The sequenced sample was PBMCs or T cells enriched from blood (not recorded which). This receptor was obtained from a woman aged 45 to 65 who had recovered from COVID-19. The DNA for the CDR3 is TGTGCCAGCAGCTTGGGCATCAGGGCCACCCAAGAGACCCAGTACTTC. It is translated as CASSLGIRATQETQYF.